This TCR beta chain was recovered during a study of PD-L1 blockade in urothelial cancer. Study overall: Patients previously received 0 to 3 chemotherapy regimens. Researchers found blood samples held a median of 141,255 T cells. Blood was analyzed 3 weeks (second dose) and 6 weeks after treatment start.

CDR1 and CDR2 (germline): SGHNT, YENEEA. CDR3 size: 15 residues. The V end lost 2 bases, the J end lost 2 bases, and 11 bases lay between the germline ends. As to time point: pretreatment peripheral blood. Assay used: immunoSEQ multiplex PCR; TCRdb lists only in-frame clones, some missing. The sample records some 66,000 clones, about 86% being singletons. V usage is TRBV11-3 and J usage is TRBJ2-3; D is perhaps TRBD2 (6 bases). Sequenced material: PBMCs, taken around atezolizumab (anti-PD-L1) treatment. The clonotype originates from a man in his 60s with urothelial cancer. The CDR3 region is CASSLFAGNTDTQYF. DNA for the CDR3: TGTGCCAGCAGCTTATTTGCGGGGAACACAGATACGCAGTATTTT. The full variable domain, with the rest looked up from reference TRBV11-3 and TRBJ2-3, is EAGVVQSPRYKIIEKKQPVAFWCNPISGHNTLYWYLQNLGQGPELLIRYENEEAVDDSQLPKDRFSAERLKGVDSTLKIQPAELGDSAVYLCASSLFAGNTDTQYFGPGTRLTVL.